Following are 5 T cell receptor beta chains from one sample sequenced in a study of radiation and T cells in renal cell carcinoma. Only in-frame clones appear in the TCRdb table, and some are missing; sequencing was by immunoSEQ multiplex PCR. The sample contains about 150,000 clones, roughly nine tenths of which appear only once. Time point noted: baseline pretreatment blood. Documented treatment: 15 Gy SBRT to primary tumor, nephrectomy 4 weeks later. The specimen was blood, collected from a patient whose treatment included radiotherapy and nephrectomy. The receptor source for this set is a woman between 65 and 79 years old with renal cell carcinoma.

The chain has TRBV5-4 and TRBJ1-1; TRBD1 aligns across 8 bases. This CDR3 contains 15 residues. Trimming removed 3 bases from V and 4 bases from J; junction bases left unmatched: 8. Per the germline V gene, CDR1 is SGHNT and CDR2 is YYREEE (reference sequence). Here the CDR3 DNA reads TGTGCCAGCAGCTCCCGACCTGACAGGGGCACTGAAGCTTTCTTT. Protein product: CASSSRPDRGTEAFF.

This chain connects TRBV2 to TRBJ1-3; the D gene is possibly TRBD1 (6 bases). Germline CDR1 is SNHLY and CDR2 is FYNNEI. The CDR3 has 14 residues. Trimming removed 7 bases from V and 3 bases from J, with 13 bases in between. The CDR3 protein is CASTIQGSGNTIYF. CDR3 nucleotides: TGTGCCAGCACCATACAGGGAAGTGGAAACACCATATATTTT. The full variable domain, with the rest looked up from reference TRBV2 and TRBJ1-3, is EPEVTQTPSHQVTQMGQEVILRCVPISNHLYFYWYRQILGQKVEFLVSFYNNEISEKSEIFDDQFSVERPDGSNFTLKIRSTKLEDSAMYFCASTIQGSGNTIYFGEGSWLTVV.

J is TRBJ2-3 and V is TRBV5-1; D is ambiguous. The V gene's germline CDR1 is SGHRS and CDR2 YFSETQ. The CDR3 sequence is 14 residues long. With 0 bases removed from V and 4 bases from J, the gap between germline ends came to 9 bases. The chain's CDR3 is CASSLGGTADTQYF. The CDR3 DNA is TGCGCCAGCAGCTTGGGGGGTACGGCAGATACGCAGTATTTT.

The chain links TRBV14 to TRBJ2-7; 7 bases map to TRBD2. There are 15 residues in the CDR3. V lost 4 bases and J lost 2; bases outside the gene matches: 8. The V gene's germline CDR1 is SGHDN and CDR2 FVKESK. The CDR3 region has the DNA TGTGCCAGCAGCCGAGGGAGGGGAGGTCCCTACGAGCAGTACTTC. Residues: CASSRGRGGPYEQYF.

This clone occurred a few times. This chain links TRBV29-1 with TRBJ1-1; D perhaps matches TRBD1 (6 bases). The CDR3 length is 10 residues. V lost 6 bases and J 5 bases, leaving 7 bases between the germline ends. Germline-derived CDR1 and CDR2 are SQVTM and ANQGSEA. DNA of the CDR3: TGCAGCGTGGACAGAACTGAAGCTTTCTTT. Translation: CSVDRTEAFF.